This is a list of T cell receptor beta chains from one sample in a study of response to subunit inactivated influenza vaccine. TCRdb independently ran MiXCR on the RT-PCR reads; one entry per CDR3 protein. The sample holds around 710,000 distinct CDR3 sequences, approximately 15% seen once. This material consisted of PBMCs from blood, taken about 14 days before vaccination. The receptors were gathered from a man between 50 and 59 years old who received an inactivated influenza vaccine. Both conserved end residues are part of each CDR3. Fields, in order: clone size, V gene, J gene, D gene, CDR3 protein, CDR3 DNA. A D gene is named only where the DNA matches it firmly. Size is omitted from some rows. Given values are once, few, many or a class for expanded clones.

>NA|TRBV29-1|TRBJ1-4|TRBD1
CSVAPGTANEKLFF
TGCAGCGTTGCCCCCGGGACAGCTAATGAAAAACTGTTTTTT
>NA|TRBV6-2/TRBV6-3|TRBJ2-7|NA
CASGPTAVYEEQYF
TGTGCCAGCGGTCCAACCGCCGTCTACGAGGAGCAGTACTTC
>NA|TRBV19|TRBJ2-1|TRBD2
CASSWPGRVDEQFF
TGTGCCAGTAGTTGGCCGGGGAGGGTGGATGAGCAGTTCTTC
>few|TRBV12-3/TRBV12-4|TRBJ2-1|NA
CASSLVDGEQFF
TGTGCCAGCAGTTTAGTCGACGGTGAGCAGTTCTTC
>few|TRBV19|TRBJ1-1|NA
CASSLTLMGTEAFF
TGTGCCAGTAGCTTGACCCTTATGGGCACTGAAGCTTTCTTT
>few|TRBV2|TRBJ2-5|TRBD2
CASSGTRSETQYF
TGTGCCAGCAGTGGGACTAGGAGCGAGACCCAGTACTTC
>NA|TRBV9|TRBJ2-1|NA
CASGGPGNEQFF
TGTGCCAGCGGGGGACCGGGCAATGAGCAGTTCTTC
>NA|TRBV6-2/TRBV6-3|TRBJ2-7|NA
CASTQRPMDPYEQYF
TGTGCCAGCACTCAAAGGCCCATGGACCCCTACGAGCAGTACTTC
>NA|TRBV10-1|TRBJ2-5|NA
CASSETQGGETQYF
TGCGCCAGCAGTGAAACGCAGGGCGGAGAGACCCAGTACTTC
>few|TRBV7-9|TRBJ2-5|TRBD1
CASSVQGAPETQYF
TGTGCCAGCAGCGTACAGGGGGCGCCTGAGACCCAGTACTTC
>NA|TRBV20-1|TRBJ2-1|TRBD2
CSARPMSGRNHNEQFF
TGCAGTGCTAGACCAATGAGCGGGAGGAACCACAATGAGCAGTTCTTC
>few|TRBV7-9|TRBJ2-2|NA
CASSLLAAGLPTGELFF
TGTGCCAGCAGCTTATTGGCGGCAGGGCTCCCCACCGGGGAGCTGTTTTTT
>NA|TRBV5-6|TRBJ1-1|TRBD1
CASSIRYNRGEGTEAFF
TGTGCCAGCAGCATTCGATACAACAGGGGAGAGGGCACTGAAGCTTTCTTT